This T cell receptor beta chain was captured in a study of T cells after posttransplantation cyclophosphamide. Study observations and caveats: Blood and skin or GI T cell repertoires showed limited TRB overlap. Donor-recipient repertoire similarity was low at 1-2 months, rising over year one. Recipient CMV seropositivity and CMV reactivation strongly tracked TRB clonality.

This CDR3 contains 15 residues. Looked up from germline, CDR1 is LNHDA and CDR2 is SQIVND (reference sequence). The assay was immunoSEQ multiplex PCR, and TCRdb's table has in-frame clones only and misses some. The repertoire consists of about 21,000 clones, with roughly 90% occurring once and the leading ten covering more than 5.5%. About this clone: Its antigen remains unknown. One end of the junction varies from germline; a read error may be responsible.

Treatment was busulfan-fludarabine conditioning, a marrow graft, and cyclophosphamide on days +3 and +4. The source was PBMCs, collected after allogeneic stem cell transplant with posttransplant cyclophosphamide. The receptor's source is a female patient in her forties who received an allogeneic stem cell transplant from a related donor, was CMV-positive, and had no GVHD. Some T cells may be supplied by the graft donor. The J gene is TRBJ1-4, the V gene TRBV19; D is undetermined. This CDR3 reads CASSLELMRNEKLFF. Here the CDR3 DNA reads TGTGCCAGTAGTCTAGAATTGATGAGGAATGAAAAACTGTTTTTT.